This T cell receptor beta chain was sequenced in a study of CD8 T cells in ankylosing spondylitis. This clonotype was observed many times. Per germline, CDR1 SQVTM and CDR2 ANQGSEA. This CDR3 has 11 amino acids. Trimming pared 3 bases from V and 5 bases from J, leaving 7 bases between. TCRdb called the 5' RACE reads again in MiXCR, with one record for every CDR3 protein. Of tens of thousands of distinct CDR3 sequences in the sample, roughly 6.2% were seen once. The clonotype was recovered from a male donor with ankylosing spondylitis. J is TRBJ2-5 and V is TRBV29-1, with D uncertain. Sequencing was performed on synovial fluid, either unsorted or a sorted T cell fraction (not recorded which). The CDR3 loop reads CSVETMETQYF. CDR3 bases: TGCAGCGTTGAGACGATGGAGACCCAGTACTTC.